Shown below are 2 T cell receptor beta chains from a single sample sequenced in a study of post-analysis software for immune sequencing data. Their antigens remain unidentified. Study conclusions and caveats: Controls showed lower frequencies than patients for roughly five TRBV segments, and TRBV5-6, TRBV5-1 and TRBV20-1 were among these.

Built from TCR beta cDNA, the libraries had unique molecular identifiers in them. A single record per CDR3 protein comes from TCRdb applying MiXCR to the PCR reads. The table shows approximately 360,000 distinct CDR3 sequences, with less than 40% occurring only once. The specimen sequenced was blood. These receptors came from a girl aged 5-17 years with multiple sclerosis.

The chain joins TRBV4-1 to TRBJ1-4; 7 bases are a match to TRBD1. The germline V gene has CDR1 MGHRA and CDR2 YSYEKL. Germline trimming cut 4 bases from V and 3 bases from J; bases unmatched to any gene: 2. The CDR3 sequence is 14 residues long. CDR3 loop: CASSRGQANEKLFF. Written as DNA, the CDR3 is TGCGCCAGCAGCCGAGGACAGGCTAATGAAAAACTGTTTTTT.

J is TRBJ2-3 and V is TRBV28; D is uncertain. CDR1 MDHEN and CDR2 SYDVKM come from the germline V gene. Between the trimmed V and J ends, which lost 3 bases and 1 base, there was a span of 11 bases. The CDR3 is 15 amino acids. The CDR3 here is CASSFPLSGTDTQYF. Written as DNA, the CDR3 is TGTGCCAGCAGTTTCCCTCTCTCGGGCACAGATACGCAGTATTTT.